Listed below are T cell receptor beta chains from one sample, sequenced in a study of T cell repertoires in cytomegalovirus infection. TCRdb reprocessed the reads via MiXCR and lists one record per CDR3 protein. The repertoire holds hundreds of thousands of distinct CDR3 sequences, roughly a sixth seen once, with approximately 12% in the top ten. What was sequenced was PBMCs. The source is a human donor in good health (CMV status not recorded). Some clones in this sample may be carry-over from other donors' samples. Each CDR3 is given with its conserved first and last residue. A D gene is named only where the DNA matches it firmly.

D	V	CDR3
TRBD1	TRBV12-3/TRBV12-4	CASSLTQGAFEAFF
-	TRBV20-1	CSASQAETYNEQFF
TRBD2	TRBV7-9	CASSIQLAGEETQYF
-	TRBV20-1	CSASPRALIASTEAFF
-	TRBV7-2	CASSLMRGNQPQHF
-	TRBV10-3	CAISDQEGNYGYTF
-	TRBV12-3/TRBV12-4	CASSLASLKTQYF
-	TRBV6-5	CASSYSRDGGYEQYF
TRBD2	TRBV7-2	CASSFSLAGNQETQYF
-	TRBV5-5	CASSLGQSNTGELFF
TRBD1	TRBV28	CASSSRTGGDYGYTF
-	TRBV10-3	CAISAAEPYEQYF
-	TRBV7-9	CASSFDFGKLFF
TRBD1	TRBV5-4	CASRTQTGPQNTEAFF